The clone carrying this TCR beta chain has a count of ten or more. This entry comes from a study of blood T cells in healthy people across ages. Together with a sample-barcoded 5' primer, a J-beta primer mix was included in a second PCR lasting about 7 to 12 cycles. From the 5' RACE reads, TCRdb called clonotypes with MiXCR, one entry per CDR3 protein. The table shows 1.5 million to 2 million distinct CDR3 sequences, with about 35% occurring only once. CDR1 and CDR2 from the germline V gene are SQVTM and ANQGSEA. The CDR3 loop spans 13 amino acids. Trimming removed 6 bases from V and 10 bases from J; junction bases left unmatched: 11.

Sequenced material: blood. The TCR comes from a woman aged 25-40 years in good health. This chain uses TRBV29-1 with TRBJ2-4; 8 nucleotides agree with TRBD1. In DNA, the CDR3 is TGCAGCGTCAAACCGACAGGGGCGGAGATTCAGTACTTC. This codes for CSVKPTGAEIQYF.